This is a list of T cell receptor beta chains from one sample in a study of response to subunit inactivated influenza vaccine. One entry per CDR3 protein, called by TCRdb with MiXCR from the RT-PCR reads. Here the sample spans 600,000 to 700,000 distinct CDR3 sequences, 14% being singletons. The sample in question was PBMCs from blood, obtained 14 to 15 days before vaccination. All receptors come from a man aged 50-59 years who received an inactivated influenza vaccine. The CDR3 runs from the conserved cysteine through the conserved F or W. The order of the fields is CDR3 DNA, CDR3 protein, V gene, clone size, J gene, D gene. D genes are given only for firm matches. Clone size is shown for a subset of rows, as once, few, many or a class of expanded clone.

CDR3 DNA: TGCGCCAGCAGCAAGACAGGTCTGGAGACTAATGAAAAACTGTTTTTT
CDR3 protein: CASSKTGLETNEKLFF
V gene: TRBV5-1
clone size: few
J gene: TRBJ1-4
D gene: -

CDR3 DNA: TGTGCCAGCAGCTTAAGACAGACGAACACCGGGGAGCTGTTTTTT
CDR3 protein: CASSLRQTNTGELFF
V gene: TRBV7-2
clone size: -
J gene: TRBJ2-2
D gene: -

CDR3 DNA: TGTGCCTGGGCCGTGGATAGCAATCAGCCCCAGCATTTT
CDR3 protein: CAWAVDSNQPQHF
V gene: TRBV30
clone size: -
J gene: TRBJ1-5
D gene: -

CDR3 DNA: TGCGCCAGCAGCCGGGACAGAGTAAGCGAGCAGTACTTC
CDR3 protein: CASSRDRVSEQYF
V gene: TRBV5-1
clone size: -
J gene: TRBJ2-7
D gene: TRBD1

CDR3 DNA: TGTGCCAGCAGTTTTCGGTTGAACTATGGCTACACCTTC
CDR3 protein: CASSFRLNYGYTF
V gene: TRBV12-3/TRBV12-4
clone size: few
J gene: TRBJ1-2
D gene: -

CDR3 DNA: TGTGCCAGCGGGGAAAACACTGAAGCTTTCTTT
CDR3 protein: CASGENTEAFF
V gene: TRBV3-1
clone size: few
J gene: TRBJ1-1
D gene: -

CDR3 DNA: TGTGCCAGCGCTGCCTCCGGGGGGGTGTACCAAGAGACCCAGTACTTC
CDR3 protein: CASAASGGVYQETQYF
V gene: TRBV28
clone size: few
J gene: TRBJ2-5
D gene: TRBD2

CDR3 DNA: TGCGCCAGCAGCCAAGGAGTCGCAGGGGGCTTTGGCAATGAGCAGTTCTTC
CDR3 protein: CASSQGVAGGFGNEQFF
V gene: TRBV4-1
clone size: many
J gene: TRBJ2-1
D gene: TRBD1

CDR3 DNA: TGTGCAACCGAGGCAGGGATAGACGAGCAGTACTTC
CDR3 protein: CATEAGIDEQYF
V gene: TRBV12-2
clone size: -
J gene: TRBJ2-7
D gene: -

CDR3 DNA: TGTGCCACCAGGAGGAGGGGAGCGATTGGCACAGATACGCAGTATTTT
CDR3 protein: CATRRRGAIGTDTQYF
V gene: TRBV5-6
clone size: -
J gene: TRBJ2-3
D gene: -

CDR3 DNA: TGTGCCAGCAGCACATCACCAGGGGGCTGGGAGACCCAGTACTTC
CDR3 protein: CASSTSPGGWETQYF
V gene: TRBV11-2
clone size: -
J gene: TRBJ2-5
D gene: TRBD1

CDR3 DNA: TGTGCCAGCAGTTACTCGACAGGGGGCAAATGGGTCACTGAAGCTTTCTTT
CDR3 protein: CASSYSTGGKWVTEAFF
V gene: TRBV6-5
clone size: few
J gene: TRBJ1-1
D gene: TRBD1

CDR3 DNA: TGTGCCAGCTCAGCGGACAGGGGGGACAATCAGCCCCAGCATTTT
CDR3 protein: CASSADRGDNQPQHF
V gene: TRBV18
clone size: few
J gene: TRBJ1-5
D gene: TRBD1

CDR3 DNA: TGTGCCAGCAGCGTAGAGCTAGCGGGGGGGAGCTCCTACAATGAGCAGTTCTTC
CDR3 protein: CASSVELAGGSSYNEQFF
V gene: TRBV9
clone size: few
J gene: TRBJ2-1
D gene: TRBD2

CDR3 DNA: TGTGCCAGCACCGATCCCTTCGGGGGAGGCTACACCTTC
CDR3 protein: CASTDPFGGGYTF
V gene: TRBV27
clone size: few
J gene: TRBJ1-2
D gene: -

CDR3 DNA: TGTGCCAGCAGCCGGACCACTAGCGTCGGGGCCAACGTCCTGACTTTC
CDR3 protein: CASSRTTSVGANVLTF
V gene: TRBV7-2
clone size: -
J gene: TRBJ2-6
D gene: TRBD2

CDR3 DNA: TGTGCCAGCAGTGAAGCGGAAGAGGGGAGAATGAACACTGAAGCTTTCTTT
CDR3 protein: CASSEAEEGRMNTEAFF
V gene: TRBV6-1
clone size: -
J gene: TRBJ1-1
D gene: -

CDR3 DNA: TGCGCCAGCAGCTTTGGGACCAACAATGAGCAGTTCTTC
CDR3 protein: CASSFGTNNEQFF
V gene: TRBV5-1
clone size: few
J gene: TRBJ2-1
D gene: -

CDR3 DNA: TGTGCCAGCAGTACCTCGGGGGAAGGGGCCAACGTCCTGACTTTC
CDR3 protein: CASSTSGEGANVLTF
V gene: TRBV6-2/TRBV6-3
clone size: once
J gene: TRBJ2-6
D gene: -

CDR3 DNA: TGTGCCAGCAGTTCGCACCTCGCTCTAGCGGGGGGGCTGTTTTTT
CDR3 protein: CASSSHLALAGGLFF
V gene: TRBV27
clone size: few
J gene: TRBJ2-2
D gene: TRBD2

CDR3 DNA: TGTGCCATCAGGGGGTATGACATCCTGAGCTCCTATAATTCACCCCTCCACTTT
CDR3 protein: CAIRGYDILSSYNSPLHF
V gene: TRBV28
clone size: -
J gene: TRBJ1-6
D gene: TRBD1

CDR3 DNA: TGTGCCAGCAGCAGCGACAGCTCTGGAAACACCATATATTTT
CDR3 protein: CASSSDSSGNTIYF
V gene: TRBV9
clone size: -
J gene: TRBJ1-3
D gene: -

CDR3 DNA: TGCGCCAGCAGCTCGGACACGAACTATGGCTACACCTTC
CDR3 protein: CASSSDTNYGYTF
V gene: TRBV5-1
clone size: few
J gene: TRBJ1-2
D gene: -

CDR3 DNA: TGTGCCAGCAGCGTAGGGGCAGATCTAGCCAAAAACATTCAGTACTTC
CDR3 protein: CASSVGADLAKNIQYF
V gene: TRBV9
clone size: few
J gene: TRBJ2-4
D gene: -

CDR3 DNA: TGTGCCACCAGTGGGCCTAGCGGGACCTACAATGAGCAGTTCTTC
CDR3 protein: CATSGPSGTYNEQFF
V gene: TRBV24-1
clone size: many
J gene: TRBJ2-1
D gene: TRBD2

CDR3 DNA: TGTGCCAGTAGTGTATGGGGACTACAAGAGACCCAGTACTTC
CDR3 protein: CASSVWGLQETQYF
V gene: TRBV19
clone size: -
J gene: TRBJ2-5
D gene: TRBD2

CDR3 DNA: TGCAGCGTCGGCACAGGGGTCGGTGGCTACACCTTC
CDR3 protein: CSVGTGVGGYTF
V gene: TRBV29-1
clone size: -
J gene: TRBJ1-2
D gene: TRBD1